The T cell receptor (beta chain) described here comes from a study of blood T cell repertoires in COVID-19. In the study overall: From the United States, Italy and Spain came samples of acute and convalescent COVID-19. PBMCs, B-cell-depleted T cells, or T cells were the source of the cDNA or gDNA that made up the material.

CDR3 length: 11 amino acids. Trimming cost V 7 bases and J 1 base, with 7 bases left between them. Germline assignment: CDR1 DFQATT and CDR2 SNEGSKA (reference sequence). In the source study's methods: Amplification of reference gene primers provided the estimated nucleated cell counts. The repertoire was sequenced with immunoSEQ multiplex PCR; TCRdb's copy has only in-frame clones and lacks some. The V and J calls and clone size were taken over from that table, and D and trimming were inferred from the DNA. Among around 57,000 clones, 88% were seen once, and the ten largest hold roughly 3.5%. This chain links TRBV20-1 with TRBJ2-5; tentative D call: TRBD2 (5 bases). The sequenced material came from peripheral blood. This clonotype originated in a human donor in a cohort sampled during active COVID-19. CDR3 amino acids: CSVAIQETQYF. The CDR3 nucleotides are TGCAGTGTAGCGATCCAAGAGACCCAGTACTTC.